One and the same sample provided the 17 T cell receptor beta chains below, sequenced in a study of PD-1 blockade in classical Hodgkin lymphoma. Produced via immunoSEQ multiplex PCR; TCRdb's table is partial and in-frame only. The sample records 8,000 to 10,000 clones, about three quarters being singletons. The time point here: cycle 4 day 1 (C4D1), after 5 to 7 weeks of nivolumab. Each and every patient relapsed after autologous stem cell transplantation, and patients got differing brentuximab vedotin exposure. Magnetic negative selection purified CD4+ T cells from thawed PBMCs. Sequencing was performed on CD4+ T cells from blood, taken before the fourth cycle of nivolumab. These receptors were collected from a human donor with classical Hodgkin lymphoma.

V is TRBV5-8 and J is TRBJ2-2; D is undetermined. With 0 bases removed from V and 5 bases from J, the gap between germline ends came to 11 bases. Germline CDR1 is SGHTS and CDR2 is YDEGEE. The CDR3 is made up of 15 amino acids. The CDR3 DNA sequence: TGTGCCAGCAGCTTGGACGGATATGTTACCGGGGAGCTGTTTTTT. Translated, it gives CASSLDGYVTGELFF.

This sequence joins TRBV7-2 and TRBJ1-1; 8 bases match TRBD1. Germline V gene data show CDR1 as SGHTA and CDR2 as FQGNSA. This CDR3 contains 18 residues. V trimming: 5 bases; J trimming: 1 base; junction bases outside the gene matches: 15. The CDR3 spells CASSLPWFGQGGNTEAFF. The CDR3 nucleotides read TGTGCCAGCAGCCTTCCTTGGTTCGGACAGGGCGGGAACACTGAAGCTTTCTTT. Full variable domain (remainder filled in from reference TRBV7-2 and TRBJ1-1): GAGVSQSPSNKVTEKGKDVELRCDPISGHTALYWYRQSLGQGLEFLIYFQGNSAPDKSGLPSDRFSAERTGGSVSTLTIQRTQQEDSAVYLCASSLPWFGQGGNTEAFFGQGTRLTVV.

This rearrangement joins TRBV7-2 to TRBJ2-5; 8 bases line up with TRBD2. This CDR3 is 15 amino acids long. The V gene end was trimmed by 5 bases and the J gene end by 5 bases; junction bases not matched to a gene: 10. Germline V gene sequence: CDR1 SGHTA, CDR2 FQGNSA. The chain's CDR3 is CASSAYQAGVETQYF. In DNA, the CDR3 is TGTGCCAGCAGCGCCTACCAAGCGGGGGTGGAGACCCAGTACTTC.

V is TRBV5-4 and J is TRBJ1-1, with D possibly TRBD1 on 5 matching bases. This CDR3 region has 16 residues. The V gene's germline CDR1 is SGHNT and CDR2 YYREEE (reference sequence). The V gene lost 0 bases and the J gene lost 0 bases, with 12 bases spanning the gap. The CDR3 bases are TGTGCCAGCAGCTTGGGATTGACAGCCATGAACACTGAAGCTTTCTTT. This translates into CASSLGLTAMNTEAFF.

V and J are TRBV7-2 and TRBJ1-4; perhaps TRBD1 as D (6 bases). Trimming removed 2 bases at V and 8 bases at J, with 12 bases between. The CDR3 is 14 residues long. CDR1 and CDR2 (germline): SGHTA, FQGNSA. DNA for the CDR3: TGTGCCAGCAGCTTAAGGGGGTTACCGGAAAAACTGTTTTTT. Residues: CASSLRGLPEKLFF.

V and J are TRBV6-6 and TRBJ2-5; TRBD1 matches at 8 bases. The CDR3 has 16 residues. Germline assignment: CDR1 MNHNY and CDR2 SVGAGI (reference sequence). V was clipped by 6 bases and J by 1 base; unmatched bases: 10. CDR3 coding DNA: TGTGCCAGCAGGCAAACCGGGACAGGACGCCAAGAGACCCAGTACTTC. Translating it yields CASRQTGTGRQETQYF.

As DNA, the CDR3 is TGTGCCAGCAGTTCAGGGGGCGCTAACTATGGCTACACCTTC. As protein: CASSSGGANYGYTF. J is TRBJ1-2 and V is TRBV2; 8 nucleotides match TRBD1. CDR1 is SNHLY, CDR2 FYNNEI, per germline. V shed 5 bases, J shed 0 bases, and the junction held 2 bases outside the gene matches. The CDR3 is made up of 14 amino acids.

V usage is TRBV6-6 and J usage is TRBJ1-2; no reliable D call. Germline V gene data show CDR1 as MNHNY and CDR2 as SVGAGI (reference sequence). This CDR3 is built from 13 residues. V was cut by 2 bases and J by 8 bases, with 12 bases left in between. Here the CDR3 DNA reads TGTGCCAGCAGTTACGTCAACGACGGAGGCTACACCTTC. Translation gives CASSYVNDGGYTF.

This clone was picked up a small number of times. The genes are TRBV2 and TRBJ1-5; tentatively, D is TRBD1 (5 bases). V was shortened by 4 bases and J by 5 bases, with 9 bases between the two germline ends. The germline CDR1 and CDR2 sequences are SNHLY and FYNNEI. CDR3 size: 13 residues. The CDR3 DNA follows: TGTGCCAGCAGTGGTGTAGGGGATCAGCCCCAGCATTTT. Its translation is CASSGVGDQPQHF. The whole variable domain, filled in from reference TRBV2 and TRBJ1-5, reads EPEVTQTPSHQVTQMGQEVILRCVPISNHLYFYWYRQILGQKVEFLVSFYNNEISEKSEIFDDQFSVERPDGSNFTLKIRSTKLEDSAMYFCASSGVGDQPQHFGDGTRLSIL.

The rearrangement links TRBV2 to TRBJ1-2, with D maybe TRBD1 (5 bases). V lost 6 bases and J 6 bases, leaving 14 bases between the germline ends. The germline V gene encodes CDR1 SNHLY and CDR2 FYNNEI. The CDR3 is made up of 13 amino acids. The CDR3: CASRDGAKDGYTF. CDR3 nucleotides: TGTGCCAGCAGGGATGGGGCGAAAGATGGCTACACCTTC. Complete variable domain (other parts from reference TRBV2 and TRBJ1-2): EPEVTQTPSHQVTQMGQEVILRCVPISNHLYFYWYRQILGQKVEFLVSFYNNEISEKSEIFDDQFSVERPDGSNFTLKIRSTKLEDSAMYFCASRDGAKDGYTFGSGTRLTVV.

This chain joins TRBV5-6 and TRBJ1-4; 9 nucleotides agree with TRBD1. J was trimmed by 3 bases and V by 3 bases; bases with no gene match: 6. The germline CDR1 and CDR2 sequences are SGHDT and YYEEEE. The CDR3 is made up of 16 amino acids. CDR3 DNA sequence: TGTGCCAGCAGCTCCATACAGGGGGCGGCTAATGAAAAACTGTTTTTT. It codes for CASSSIQGAANEKLFF.

This clone appeared a few times. V usage is TRBV18 and J usage is TRBJ1-5, with 8 bases aligning to TRBD1. After removal of 6 bases from V and 6 bases from J, the junction contained 7 bases not matched to a gene. CDR3 length: 14 amino acids. Germline V lookup: CDR1 KGHSH, CDR2 LQKENI. The CDR3 bases are TGTGCCAGCTCGCCGACAGGGGTGAGTCAGCCCCAGCATTTT. Protein sequence: CASSPTGVSQPQHF.

The gene calls are TRBV18 and TRBJ2-3, with a possible D match to TRBD1 (5 bases). This CDR3 spans 12 amino acids. Germline V CDR1 and CDR2: KGHSH, LQKENI. V was clipped by 2 bases and J by 12 bases, with 12 bases between them. CDR3 in DNA: TGTGCCAGCTCACCAATGGGGCTCGAACAGTATTTT. Translating gives CASSPMGLEQYF. Using reference TRBV18 and TRBJ2-3 for the parts outside the CDR3, the full variable domain is NAGVMQNPRHLVRRRGQEARLRCSPMKGHSHVYWYRQLPEEGLKFMVYLQKENIIDESGMPKERFSAEFPKEGPSILRIQQVVRGDSAAYFCASSPMGLEQYFGPGTRLTVL.

This clone has just one count. The rearrangement uses TRBV7-8 and TRBJ1-2; D is perhaps TRBD1 (5 bases). The CDR3 consists of 13 residues. The ends were cut back, 4 bases at V and 4 bases at J, with 10 bases in the middle. Germline lookup yields CDR1 SGHVS and CDR2 FQNEAQ. This chain's CDR3 is CASSSGAAYGYTF. CDR3 in DNA: TGTGCCAGCAGCTCTGGGGCAGCCTATGGCTACACCTTC.

This chain links TRBV7-9 with TRBJ2-3, with D uncertain. V lost 1 base and J 2 bases, leaving 10 bases between the germline ends. This CDR3 comprises 15 residues. Germline loops: CDR1 SEHNR, CDR2 FQNEAQ (reference sequence). This CDR3 reads CASSLVRTNTDTQYF. The CDR3 DNA is TGTGCCAGCAGCTTAGTACGAACTAACACAGATACGCAGTATTTT.

The chain links TRBV6-5 to TRBJ2-1, with D unclear. There are 13 residues in the CDR3. Germline CDR1 MNHEY, CDR2 SVGAGI. With 6 bases removed from V and 0 bases from J, the gap between germline ends came to 6 bases. CDR3 DNA: TGTGCCAGCAGGCTTAGCTCCTACAATGAGCAGTTCTTC. It codes for CASRLSSYNEQFF.

This chain links TRBV7-6 with TRBJ2-1; D possibly corresponds to TRBD2 (6 bases). The ends were cut back, 3 bases at V and 5 bases at J, with 8 bases in the middle. Per the germline V gene, CDR1 is SGHVS and CDR2 is FNYEAQ. The CDR3 contains 13 residues. The CDR3 is CASSLTRDNEQFF. The CDR3 DNA reads as TGTGCCAGCAGCTTGACTAGGGACAATGAGCAGTTCTTC.